This T cell receptor beta chain stems from a study of blood T cells in healthy people across ages. This clonotype was picked up one time. The antigen is undetermined. The V gene lost 2 bases and the J gene lost 2 bases, with 12 bases spanning the gap. CDR1 is MGHDK, CDR2 SYGVNS, per germline. The CDR3 consists of 15 residues. For every donor, a draw yielded roughly 10 milliliters of peripheral blood. Together with a sample-barcoded 5' primer, a J-beta primer mix was included in a second PCR lasting roughly 6 to 12 cycles. Each cDNA molecule, via a template-switch adaptor with 12 random nucleotides, was tagged. TCRdb itself ran the 5' RACE reads through MiXCR, one entry per CDR3 protein. The sample lists over 1,500,000 distinct CDR3 sequences; about 50% were seen once. Broader study findings: Because donor CMV status was unknown, expanded clonotype changes were possibly confounded.

Sequencing was carried out using blood. The V call is TRBV25-1, the J call TRBJ2-5; D uncertain. This sequence originates from a woman between 40 and 50 years old in good health. CDR3 sequence: CASSEAGRVQETQYF. The DNA for the CDR3 is TGTGCCAGCAGTGAAGCCGGCCGGGTACAAGAGACCCAGTACTTC.